This T cell receptor beta chain is from a study of blood T cell repertoires in COVID-19. Per the original data handling: Estimation of nucleated cell counts was performed using reference gene primer amplification. Profiled with immunoSEQ multiplex PCR; TCRdb holds only in-frame clones, not every one. For V, J and clone size, that table is used; D and trimming come from the DNA. The sample lists hundreds of thousands of clones, about 85% occurring once. V shed 4 bases and J shed 3 bases, with 17 bases lying between them. The CDR3 sequence is 16 residues long. Germline CDR1 is SGDLS and CDR2 is YYNGEE. The chain uses TRBV9 and TRBJ2-1; maybe TRBD1 (7 bases). The receptor was isolated from a woman aged 18-29 years with acute or convalescent COVID-19. The sequencing sample was made of peripheral blood. Here the CDR3 DNA reads TGTGCCAGCAGCCCCCAGGGGGGCAGGGACTACAATGAGCAGTTCTTC. This codes for CASSPQGGRDYNEQFF.